What follows are 16 T cell receptor beta chains derived from one specimen sequenced in a study of Graves' ophthalmopathy and Graves' hyperthyroidism. Amplified material comprised TCR beta CDR3 regions derived from RNA transcripts. First-round RT-PCR used HTBI primers; second-round multiplex PCR followed. TCRdb used MiXCR to reprocess the multiplex PCR reads, holding one entry per CDR3 protein. Here the sample spans hundreds of thousands of distinct CDR3 sequences, under 15% being singletons. Source material: blood. The receptor set was obtained from a woman younger than 45 with Graves' ophthalmopathy.

At least ten counts were recorded for this clonotype. This sequence joins TRBV9 and TRBJ1-6; D might be TRBD1 (5 bases). This CDR3 comprises 14 residues. CDR1 is SGDLS and CDR2 is YYNGEE in the germline V gene. The V end was cut by 0 bases, the J end by 10 bases, with 11 bases between. This CDR3 reads CASSVGGGNSPLHF. The CDR3, as DNA: TGTGCCAGCAGCGTAGGGGGGGGTAACTCACCCCTCCACTTT.

This clonotype occurred many times. The chain couples TRBV28 to TRBJ1-2, with D unclear. The CDR3 contains 15 residues. V dropped 4 bases and J dropped 3 bases, with 15 bases sitting between them. Germline V gives CDR1 MDHEN, CDR2 SYDVKM. CDR3 loop: CASSSPQWGDYGYTF. In DNA, the CDR3 is TGTGCCAGCAGTTCCCCGCAGTGGGGAGACTATGGCTACACCTTC.

In this sample, this clonotype turned up many times. The V and J genes are TRBV27 and TRBJ1-5; D perhaps matches TRBD1 (5 bases). Germline CDR1 MNHEY, CDR2 SMNVEV (reference sequence). The CDR3 sequence is 15 residues long. V was pared by 4 bases and J by 2 bases, with 12 bases between. This CDR3 is CASSSRGEGNQPQHF. CDR3 nucleotides: TGTGCCAGCAGTTCGAGGGGAGAAGGCAATCAGCCCCAGCATTTT.

There are many counts of this clonotype. V and J are TRBV12-3 or TRBV12-4 and TRBJ1-2; D ambiguous. The CDR3 has 11 amino acids. The ends were cut back, 4 bases at V and 14 bases at J, with 14 bases in the middle. The CDR3 is CASSSDNRRTF. Here the CDR3 DNA reads TGTGCCAGCAGTTCTGACAATCGGAGGACCTTC.

This chain links TRBV5-1 with TRBJ1-5; D gene uncertain. V was shortened by 0 bases and J by 8 bases, with 9 bases between the two germline ends. CDR1 SGHRS and CDR2 YFSETQ come from the germline V gene. The CDR3 has 13 residues. CDR3 coding DNA: TGCGCCAGCAGCTTGGGGCCACTGGAGCCCCAGCATTTT. Translation: CASSLGPLEPQHF.

This clonotype was counted ten times or more. The chain carries TRBV12-3 or TRBV12-4 and TRBJ2-5; 7 bases are shared with TRBD2. V shed 1 base, J shed 9 bases, and the junction held 17 bases outside the gene matches. The CDR3 consists of 17 residues. CDR3 protein: CASSLGGRAYRELSQYF. For the CDR3, the DNA is TGTGCCAGCAGTTTAGGAGGGAGGGCGTATAGAGAGTTGTCCCAGTACTTC.

This clonotype was counted many times. Since a much larger clone is just one base distant, this may be a read error. The J gene is TRBJ1-3, the V gene TRBV12-3 or TRBV12-4; D gene uncertain. The CDR3 is made up of 12 amino acids. The CDR3 DNA reads as TGTGCCAGCAGTTTAGGGGGAAACACCACATATTTT. Translated: CASSLGGNTTYF.

The chain joins TRBV11-2 to TRBJ1-1, with D uncertain. Trimming removed 5 bases from V and 4 bases from J, with 11 bases in between. The CDR3 totals 13 residues. In germline, CDR1 is SGHAT, CDR2 FQNNGV. CDR3: CASSANILTEAFF. CDR3 sequence (DNA): TGTGCCAGCAGCGCAAACATTCTCACTGAAGCTTTCTTT.

This clonotype came up many times. The chain carries TRBV20-1 and TRBJ1-5; 7 bases align to TRBD1. V shed 3 bases and J 4 bases; nucleotides not matched to a gene: 3. This CDR3 contains 13 residues. The germline V gene has CDR1 DFQATT and CDR2 SNEGSKA (reference sequence). The CDR3 region is CSASRQGNQPQHF. The CDR3 DNA reads as TGCAGTGCTAGCAGACAGGGAAATCAGCCCCAGCATTTT.

J is TRBJ1-3 and V is TRBV28, with 7 bases identical to TRBD1. The CDR3 loop spans 16 amino acids. Germline loops: CDR1 MDHEN, CDR2 SYDVKM. Losses at the gene ends were 3 bases for V and 4 bases for J; bases not matched to a gene: 9. The DNA for the CDR3 is TGTGCCAGCAGTTTTCGACAGGGTCTGGGCGGAAACACCATATATTTT. It yields the protein CASSFRQGLGGNTIYF. The complete variable domain, with remaining parts taken from reference TRBV28 and TRBJ1-3, reads DVKVTQSSRYLVKRTGEKVFLECVQDMDHENMFWYRQDPGLGLRLIYFSYDVKMKEKGDIPEGYSVSREKKERFSLILESASTNQTSMYLCASSFRQGLGGNTIYFGEGSWLTVV.

The rearrangement uses TRBV20-1 and TRBJ1-5, with D perhaps matching TRBD1 (6 bases). The CDR3 totals 14 residues. CDR1 DFQATT and CDR2 SNEGSKA come from the germline V gene (reference sequence). V was cut by 5 bases and J by 0 bases, with 11 bases left in between. The CDR3 loop is CSARGGGSNQPQHF. As DNA, the CDR3 is TGCAGTGCTCGGGGGGGCGGTAGCAATCAGCCCCAGCATTTT.

This clonotype was seen a handful of times. The chain combines TRBV28 with TRBJ1-5; D is uncertain. V lost 1 base and J lost 9, with 13 bases in between. This CDR3 has 14 amino acids. CDR1 is MDHEN, CDR2 SYDVKM, per germline. CDR3 protein: CASSLYYGLRPQHF. CDR3 in DNA: TGTGCCAGCAGTTTATACTACGGACTCCGGCCCCAGCATTTT. The whole variable domain, filled in from reference TRBV28 and TRBJ1-5, reads DVKVTQSSRYLVKRTGEKVFLECVQDMDHENMFWYRQDPGLGLRLIYFSYDVKMKEKGDIPEGYSVSREKKERFSLILESASTNQTSMYLCASSLYYGLRPQHFGDGTRLSIL.

The J gene is TRBJ2-4, the V gene TRBV28; the D gene is possibly TRBD2 (5 bases). The CDR3 contains 11 residues. Trimming took 2 bases from V and 15 from J, leaving 11 bases between them. Germline-derived CDR1 and CDR2 are MDHEN and SYDVKM. In DNA, the CDR3 is TGTGCCAGCAGTTTAGAGGGTTCGAGGTACTTC. The encoded protein is CASSLEGSRYF.

This clonotype has at least ten counts. The J gene is TRBJ1-1, the V gene TRBV2, with D perhaps matching TRBD1 (6 bases). Trimming removed 10 bases at V and 3 bases at J, with 21 bases between. This CDR3 has 15 amino acids. Per germline, CDR1 SNHLY and CDR2 FYNNEI. The CDR3 region has the DNA TGTGCCAAAAATACAGGGCAGGGCATGGACACTGAAGCTTTCTTT. This encodes CAKNTGQGMDTEAFF.

This clonotype was counted at least ten times. The chain has TRBV2 and TRBJ1-6; D is possibly TRBD1 (5 bases). This CDR3 comprises 15 residues. V was cut by 6 bases and J by 0 bases, with 9 bases left in between. Germline V lookup: CDR1 SNHLY, CDR2 FYNNEI. This CDR3 is CASRPGSSYNSPLHF. The CDR3 coding sequence is TGTGCCAGCAGGCCAGGGAGCTCCTATAATTCACCCCTCCACTTT.

This clonotype was found many times. The V gene is TRBV6-5, the J gene TRBJ1-1; TRBD1 might be the D (5 bases). Germline V gene sequence: CDR1 MNHEY, CDR2 SVGAGI. Deletions cut 2 bases from V and 0 bases from J, with 10 bases between. This CDR3 comprises 15 residues. The CDR3 DNA sequence: TGTGCCAGCAGTTACAGGGGCAGTTTGAACACTGAAGCTTTCTTT. Translation: CASSYRGSLNTEAFF.